This TCR beta chain was observed in a study of T cells in Graves' hyperthyroidism and ophthalmopathy. Overall study results and limits: Prediction of ophthalmopathy progression came a median 6.5 months pre-onset.

With 0 bases removed from V and 0 bases from J, the gap between germline ends came to 10 bases. Germline V CDR1 and CDR2: SGHRS, YFSETQ. The CDR3 consists of 15 residues. RNA transcripts were the template for amplifying TCR beta CDR3 regions. First-round RT-PCR of the TCR CDR3 relied on the HTBI primer set. TCRdb ran MiXCR on the multiplex PCR reads and lists one entry per CDR3 protein. The data hold some 740,000 distinct CDR3 sequences, with about 14% observed a single time. This clonotype was observed many times. Its target is not known. This clonotype was obtained from a woman under 30 with Graves' hyperthyroidism. The chain joins TRBV5-1 to TRBJ2-7; D perhaps matches TRBD2 (6 bases). What was sequenced was blood. The CDR3 loop is CASSLVAVSSYEQYF. For the CDR3, the DNA is TGCGCCAGCAGCTTGGTAGCGGTGAGCTCCTACGAGCAGTACTTC.